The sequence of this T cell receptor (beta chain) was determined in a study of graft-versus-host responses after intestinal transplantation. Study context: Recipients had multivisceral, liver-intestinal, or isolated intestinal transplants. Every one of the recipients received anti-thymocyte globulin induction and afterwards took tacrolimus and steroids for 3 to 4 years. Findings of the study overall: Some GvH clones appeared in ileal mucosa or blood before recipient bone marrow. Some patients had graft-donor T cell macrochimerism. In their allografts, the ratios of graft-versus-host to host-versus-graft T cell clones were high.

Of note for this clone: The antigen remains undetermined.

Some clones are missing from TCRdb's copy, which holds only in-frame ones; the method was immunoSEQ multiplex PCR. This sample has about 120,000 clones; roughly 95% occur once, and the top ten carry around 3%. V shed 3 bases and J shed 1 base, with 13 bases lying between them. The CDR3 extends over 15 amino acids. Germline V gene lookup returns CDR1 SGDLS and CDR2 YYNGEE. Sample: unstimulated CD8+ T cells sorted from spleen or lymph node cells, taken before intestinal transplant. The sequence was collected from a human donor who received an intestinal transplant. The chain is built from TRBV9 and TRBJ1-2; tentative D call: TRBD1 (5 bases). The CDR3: CASSAPPGFNYGYTF. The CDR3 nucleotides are TGTGCCAGCAGCGCGCCCCCAGGGTTTAACTATGGCTACACCTTC.